The sequence of this TCR beta chain was determined in a study of T cell responses to AZD1222 COVID-19 vaccine. About the research overall: Second-dose timings of about 4 or about 12 weeks were pooled. Findings and caveats of the study: Mostly white British, mostly female donors; authors suggested clonal diversity may be underestimated. Researchers report vaccine-associated CD4 TCRs spanning spike, with dominance at 160-218 and 743-854.

This CDR3 is built from 13 residues. Per germline, CDR1 MDHEN and CDR2 SYDVKM. V lost 2 bases and J lost 4, with 8 bases in between. Assay: immunoSEQ multiplex PCR; the TCRdb copy retains only in-frame clones and omits some. In the table there are more than 150,000 clones, 90% to 95% of which are singletons. As for this clone: The antigen is not known.

The sequence came from an adult in good health. The sample was peripheral blood, taken on day 0 of AZD1222 vaccination. This chain connects TRBV28 to TRBJ1-2; the D gene is possibly TRBD1 (6 bases). The CDR3 here is CASSLTRGYGYTF. CDR3 DNA sequence: TGTGCCAGCAGTTTAACCAGGGGCTATGGCTACACCTTC.